These T cell receptor beta chains were read from a single sample in a study of T cell responses to AZD1222 COVID-19 vaccine. Sequencing was performed with immunoSEQ multiplex PCR; in TCRdb, only in-frame clones are kept and a portion is missing. The sample has over 150,000 clones, 90% seen once. The source was peripheral blood, collected on day 0 of AZD1222 vaccination. These receptors originate from an adult in good health. The CDR3 runs from the conserved cysteine through the conserved F or W. A D gene is named only where the DNA matches it firmly. Not every row has a clone size; where given, it reads once, few, many or a size class.

NA,TRBJ1-5,NA,TRBV7-2,TGTGCCAGCAGCTTTGAGAGAAATCAGCCCCAGCATTTT,CASSFERNQPQHF
NA,TRBJ1-1,NA,TRBV6-4,TGTGCCAGCAGTGTCCGATCGAACACTGAAGCTTTCTTT,CASSVRSNTEAFF
NA,TRBJ2-3,NA,TRBV12-3/TRBV12-4,TGTGCCAGCAGTTCCACAGATACGCAGTATTTT,CASSSTDTQYF
NA,TRBJ2-7,NA,TRBV4-2,TGTGCCAGCAGCCAAGCGCAGAGCTCCTACGAGCAGTACTTC,CASSQAQSSYEQYF
NA,TRBJ2-7,NA,TRBV4-3,TGCGCCAGCAGCCTAAGTGGGTTTGGTTCCTACGAGCAGTACTTC,CASSLSGFGSYEQYF
NA,TRBJ2-5,NA,TRBV5-4,TGTGCCAGCAGCATCCGGGACGGAGAGACCCAGTACTTC,CASSIRDGETQYF
NA,TRBJ1-2,TRBD1,TRBV15,TGTGCCACCAGCAGAGGAGGGACAGGGGACCATGGCTACACCTTC,CATSRGGTGDHGYTF
NA,TRBJ1-3,NA,TRBV7-2,TGTGCCAGCAGCCTAAGCGGGACGGGCTCTGGAAACACCATATATTTT,CASSLSGTGSGNTIYF
NA,TRBJ1-3,NA,TRBV7-9,TGTGCCAGCAGCTTAGCACAGGTTTTCTCTGGAAACACCATATATTTT,CASSLAQVFSGNTIYF
NA,TRBJ1-2,NA,TRBV6-5,TGTGCCAGCAGTTACTCGTCCGTATCCGCCTACACCTTC,CASSYSSVSAYTF
once,TRBJ2-7,NA,TRBV7-2,TGTGCCAGCAGCTTGGACACCAACCCCTCCTACGAGCAGTACTTC,CASSLDTNPSYEQYF
NA,TRBJ1-3,NA,TRBV6-5,TGTGCCAGCAGGCTAGGACCGCTCACGGGAAACACCATATATTTT,CASRLGPLTGNTIYF
NA,TRBJ1-5,NA,TRBV7-2,TGTGCCAGCACCCTAGGGAGGGGCAATCAGCCCCAGCATTTT,CASTLGRGNQPQHF
NA,TRBJ2-3,NA,TRBV7-2,TGTGCCAGCAGCTTAGCGATTAGCGGAGGGTTGGATACGCAGTATTTT,CASSLAISGGLDTQYF
NA,TRBJ2-3,TRBD1,TRBV7-3,TGTGCCAGCAGCCCCCGGGACAGGGGAACTAGCACAGATACGCAGTATTTT,CASSPRDRGTSTDTQYF
NA,TRBJ1-3,NA,TRBV30,TGTGCCTGGACCCGGGGGAATTCTGGAAACACCATATATTTT,CAWTRGNSGNTIYF
NA,TRBJ1-6,TRBD1,TRBV5-5,TGTGCCAGCAGCTTGTGGACAGGGAGCAATTCACCCCTCCACTTT,CASSLWTGSNSPLHF
NA,TRBJ1-2,NA,TRBV29-1,TGCAGCGTTGAAAGACAGACCTATGGCTACACCTTC,CSVERQTYGYTF
NA,TRBJ1-2,NA,TRBV3-1/TRBV3-2,TGTGCCAGCAGCCAAGAGACCGGAAACTATGGCTACACCTTC,CASSQETGNYGYTF
once,TRBJ1-2,TRBD1,TRBV7-3,TGTGCCAGCAGCCCGGGGACAGGGGCCTCAACAAGGGGCTACACCTTC,CASSPGTGASTRGYTF
NA,TRBJ2-7,TRBD1,TRBV7-2,TGTGCCAGCAGCCCTTGGACAGGGACAAGCTACGAGCAGTACTTC,CASSPWTGTSYEQYF
NA,TRBJ2-2,NA,TRBV3-1/TRBV3-2,TGTGCCAGCAGCCCAGTCGGGGCCGGGGAGCTGTTTTTT,CASSPVGAGELFF
NA,TRBJ2-2,NA,TRBV7-9,TGTGCCAGCAGCTTAGGGTCGAACACCGGGGAGCTGTTTTTT,CASSLGSNTGELFF
NA,TRBJ2-5,TRBD1,TRBV6-5,TGTGCCACCAAACGGGACAGGGGGCGAGAGACCCAGTACTTC,CATKRDRGRETQYF
NA,TRBJ2-7,TRBD1,TRBV6-1,TGTGCCAGCAGTGAAAGGGAAGGGGGCCTTTACGAGCAGTACTTC,CASSEREGGLYEQYF
NA,TRBJ2-7,NA,TRBV7-7,TGTGCTAGCAGCGCCCTCGGAGGACCCGAGCAGTACTTC,CASSALGGPEQYF
NA,TRBJ1-1,NA,TRBV4-2,TGTGCCAGCAGCCACGAGGACACTGAAGCTTTCTTT,CASSHEDTEAFF
NA,TRBJ1-4,TRBD1,TRBV6-5,TGTGCCAGCAGTTACTCGGGACAGGGTGAAGAAAAACTGTTTTTT,CASSYSGQGEEKLFF
NA,TRBJ2-3,NA,TRBV12-1,TGTGCCAGCACCCTCGGGGAGCGGGGGGTTGCAGATACGCAGTATTTT,CASTLGERGVADTQYF
NA,TRBJ2-5,TRBD2,TRBV7-2,TGTGCCAGCAGAGCGGGGGGCGAAGAGACCCAGTACTTC,CASRAGGEETQYF
NA,TRBJ2-7,NA,TRBV5-1,TGCGCCAGCAAACCGACGGCGTCCTACGAGCAGTACTTC,CASKPTASYEQYF
NA,TRBJ1-6,NA,TRBV2,TGTGCCAGCAGTGGAATGGGGGGGAGCTCACCCCTCCACTTT,CASSGMGGSSPLHF
NA,TRBJ1-2,NA,TRBV2,TGTGCCAGCATTAAGGACAGACCCTATGGCTACACCTTC,CASIKDRPYGYTF
NA,TRBJ2-1,TRBD2,TRBV7-8,TGTGCCAGCAGCTGGACTAGTGGGGGGATTTACAATGAGCAGTTCTTC,CASSWTSGGIYNEQFF
few,TRBJ2-2,NA,TRBV7-3,TGTGCCAGCAGCTTATCCGGGGAGCTGTTTTTT,CASSLSGELFF
once,TRBJ1-6,TRBD1,TRBV7-2,TGTGCCAGCAGCTCTAGAGGGGGCCGTAATAATTCACCCCTCCACTTT,CASSSRGGRNNSPLHF
NA,TRBJ2-7,TRBD1,TRBV15,TGTGCCACCAGCAGTCGGGACAGGGGGCTCAACGAGCAGTACTTC,CATSSRDRGLNEQYF
NA,TRBJ2-1,TRBD2,TRBV7-3,TGTGCCAGCGGTAGCGGGGGGCCCAACAATGAGCAGTTCTTC,CASGSGGPNNEQFF